The rows below give T cell receptor beta chains drawn from one sample of a study of T cell repertoires in cytomegalovirus infection. TCRdb redid the calling of the reads with MiXCR, one entry per CDR3 protein. This table holds fewer than 1,000,000 distinct CDR3 sequences, roughly 30% found once. The antigens these receptors bind are not known. Source: cultured CD8+ T cells from PBMCs, taken from culture after CMV antigen stimulation. Receptor source: a human donor in good health (CMV status not recorded). Some clones in this sample may be carry-over from other donors' samples. Each CDR3 is given with its conserved first and last residue. A D gene is named only where the DNA matches it firmly. A row's size may be missing; if present it is once, few, many or a size class.

clone_size j_call v_call d_call cdr3_nt cdr3_aa
few TRBJ2-2 TRBV19 NA TGTGCCACCGAGACCGAGAACACCGGGGAGCTGTTTTTT CATETENTGELFF
few TRBJ1-1 TRBV6-1 TRBD1 TGTGCCAGCAGTGAAGCTACGACAGGGTATGACACTGAAGCTTTCTTT CASSEATTGYDTEAFF
NA TRBJ1-1 TRBV14 NA TGTGCCAGCACCACTGACAACATGAACACAGAAGCTTTCTTT CASTTDNMNTEAFF
NA TRBJ1-5 TRBV27 NA TGTGCCAGCCTTAATTTTGGGGGTAGCAATCAGCCCCAGCATTTT CASLNFGGSNQPQHF
NA TRBJ2-5 TRBV7-8 TRBD2 TGTGCCAGCAGCCGGACTAGCGGGAACCAAGAGACCCAGTACTTC CASSRTSGNQETQYF
few TRBJ2-4 TRBV5-1 NA TGCGCCAGCAGCGGTGAGGATATGCGTGCCGACATTCAGTACTTC CASSGEDMRADIQYF
NA TRBJ2-7 TRBV10-1 NA TGCGCCAGCAGTGTTGCGGACGGGTACGAGCAGTACTTC CASSVADGYEQYF
once TRBJ2-3 TRBV9 TRBD2 TGTGCCAGCAGCCCTCAGCGGGGGGGCCTAGGAATAACAGATACGCAGTATTTT CASSPQRGGLGITDTQYF
NA TRBJ2-2 TRBV4-3 NA TGCGCCAGCAGCCAAGTAGGAGTGGAAACCGGGGAGCTGTTTTTT CASSQVGVETGELFF
few TRBJ1-6 TRBV12-3/TRBV12-4 TRBD1 TGTGCCAGCAGTCTGACAGGGATCTATTCACCCCTCCACTTT CASSLTGIYSPLHF
many TRBJ1-4 TRBV7-9 NA TGTGCCAGCAGCTTAATTAGAGGGGATGGGGAAAAACTGTTTTTT CASSLIRGDGEKLFF
many TRBJ2-7 TRBV4-1 TRBD1 TGCGCCAGCAGCCAGGGAGCGGACAGGATTACCTACGAGCAGTACTTC CASSQGADRITYEQYF
NA TRBJ1-1 TRBV27 NA TGTGCCAGCAGTCTTCATAAGGCTCTGGCCACTGAAGCTTTCTTT CASSLHKALATEAFF
NA TRBJ1-1 TRBV5-1 NA TGCGCCAGCAGCCTAAATCTCGGGACGCCCCTCGGCACTGAAGCTTTCTTT CASSLNLGTPLGTEAFF
NA TRBJ1-6 TRBV6-6 NA TGTGCCAGCAGCCTCGGAGGTTCGGGTAATTCACCCCTCCACTTT CASSLGGSGNSPLHF
NA TRBJ2-4 TRBV4-1 NA TGCGCCAGCAGCCCAGCTGGGGATGACCAGATGTACTTC CASSPAGDDQMYF
NA TRBJ1-1 TRBV9 NA TGTGCCAGCAGCCCCCACAACGACAGGACGAACACTGAAGCTTTCTTT CASSPHNDRTNTEAFF
many TRBJ1-2 TRBV7-2 TRBD1 TGTGCCAGCAGCTTAAATGGACAGGGTTTCTCCTACCTCTATGGCTACACCTTC CASSLNGQGFSYLYGYTF
NA TRBJ2-1 TRBV29-1 NA TGCAGCGCAGGGTGGGGATACAATAAGCAGTTCTTC CSAGWGYNKQFF
few TRBJ2-7 TRBV7-9 NA TGTGCCAGCAGCTTAATCGGGGGGCCGGGCGAGCAGTACTTC CASSLIGGPGEQYF
NA TRBJ1-1 TRBV7-2 NA TGTGCCGGCAGCTTTTGGGACACTCGGGCTGAAGCTTTCTTT CAGSFWDTRAEAFF
few TRBJ2-7 TRBV7-4 NA TGTGCCAGCAGACAGGGAAGCTCCTACGAGCAGTACTTC CASRQGSSYEQYF
few TRBJ2-1 TRBV6-5 NA TGTGCCAGCAGTGTTGAGAGGTGGGGCGATGAGCAGTTCTTC CASSVERWGDEQFF
few TRBJ2-7 TRBV7-9 NA TGTGCCAGCAGCTTAGGGAGTTGGAGGTCGCACGAGCAGTACTTC CASSLGSWRSHEQYF
NA TRBJ1-1 TRBV6-1 NA TGTGCCAGCAGTGAAGCGCTTCCAACGCCTAACCTACGTAACACTGAAGCTTTCTTT CASSEALPTPNLRNTEAFF
few TRBJ1-5 TRBV7-9 NA TGTGCCAGCAGCTTAGGCAACGGGCCCCAGCATTTT CASSLGNGPQHF
many TRBJ2-3 TRBV20-1 NA TGCAGTGCTAGGAGCCTCGCGGGGAGTGCTAGCACAGATACGCAGTATTTT CSARSLAGSASTDTQYF
NA TRBJ2-5 TRBV19 NA TGTGCCAGTAGTACCTCAGGGAGCTACCAAGAGACCCAGTACTTC CASSTSGSYQETQYF
few TRBJ2-5 TRBV11-1 NA TGTGCCAGCAGCCTAAGGGGGTCCAGGGAGACCCAGTACTTC CASSLRGSRETQYF
few TRBJ1-2 TRBV12-3/TRBV12-4 TRBD1 TGTGCCATAACTACAGGGGTCTCATATGGCTACACCTTC CAITTGVSYGYTF
NA TRBJ2-5 TRBV27 NA TGTGCCAGCAGTTTTCGGCGGTACCGGGAGACCCAGTACTTC CASSFRRYRETQYF
NA TRBJ2-5 TRBV7-6 NA TGTGCTAGCAGCTCCGGGGCCGGAGAGACCCAGTACTTC CASSSGAGETQYF
once TRBJ2-5 TRBV20-1 NA TGCAGTGCTGGCGGGTATGGGGCTAATTACGAAGAGACCCAGTACTTC CSAGGYGANYEETQYF
few TRBJ2-1 TRBV6-2/TRBV6-3 TRBD1 TGTGCCAGCAGCCCTGGACAGGGGATAGCCTACAATGAGCAGTTCTTC CASSPGQGIAYNEQFF
NA TRBJ1-2 TRBV27 TRBD1 TGTGCCAGCAGTCCCTTAATTGGGACAGGGCAAGTCTATGGCTACACCTTC CASSPLIGTGQVYGYTF
once TRBJ2-1 TRBV7-2 NA TGTGCCAGCAGCTCAAGCTACCGGGACCTCAATGAGCAGTTCTTC CASSSSYRDLNEQFF
NA TRBJ2-5 TRBV6-6 NA TGTGCCAGCAGTCTAAACAGGGTACGAGAGACCCAGTACTTC CASSLNRVRETQYF
many TRBJ2-1 TRBV7-2 NA TGTGCCAGCAGCTTAGGTGACACGCAGCCCTACTACAATGAGCAGTTCTTC CASSLGDTQPYYNEQFF
few TRBJ2-3 TRBV7-8 TRBD2 TGTGCCAGCAGCTTAGACCAGGGACTAGCGGGGGCCGATACGCAGTATTTT CASSLDQGLAGADTQYF
many TRBJ2-2 TRBV7-6 NA TGTGCCAGCAGCTTATTAAACGGGGAGCTGTTTTTT CASSLLNGELFF
few TRBJ1-6 TRBV28 NA TGTGCCAGCAGTTTATTTGTTTCCGGGCAGGTGAAGAATTCACCCCTCCACTTT CASSLFVSGQVKNSPLHF
few TRBJ1-1 TRBV6-5 NA TGTGCCAGCATACTCCGCACTGAAGCTTTCTTT CASILRTEAFF
few TRBJ2-3 TRBV5-5 TRBD2 TGTGCCAGCAGTCGGTGGGGTGGCGGGAGGACAGATACGCAGTATTTT CASSRWGGGRTDTQYF
many TRBJ2-1 TRBV27 NA TGTGCCAGCAGCCACTTTAAGGCATTCGTGACCGACAATGAGCAGTTCTTC CASSHFKAFVTDNEQFF
NA TRBJ2-3 TRBV3-1 NA TGTGCCAGCAGCCAGGGTGACTCAGGCGGGGATACGCAGTATTTT CASSQGDSGGDTQYF
few TRBJ2-7 TRBV27 NA TGTGCCAGCAGCCCCCGTCCGAGGGGGGCGAGTGACGAGCAGTACTTC CASSPRPRGASDEQYF
few TRBJ2-3 TRBV5-6 TRBD1 TGTGCCAGCAGCTTGGCCTACAGGGGGCGGGATACGCAGTATTTT CASSLAYRGRDTQYF
many TRBJ2-4 TRBV12-3/TRBV12-4 TRBD2 TGTGCCAGCACCCGGACTAGCGGGGGACAAAACATTCAGTACTTC CASTRTSGGQNIQYF
NA TRBJ2-2 TRBV24-1 TRBD1 TGTGCCACCAGTGGGGGACAGGGCCTAACCGGGGAGCTGTTTTTT CATSGGQGLTGELFF
NA TRBJ2-1 TRBV7-9 TRBD2 TGTGCCAGCAGCCCGACGGGGGTAGCGGGGGGGTCCTACAATGAGCAGTTCTTC CASSPTGVAGGSYNEQFF
many TRBJ2-1 TRBV7-2 NA TGTGCCAGCAGCTTAGTGAAGGCGGGGAGTGAGCAGTTCTTC CASSLVKAGSEQFF
NA TRBJ2-5 TRBV6-6 TRBD1 TGTGCCAGCAGTTACTTATCACAGGGGGAGTACCAAGAGACCCAGTACTTC CASSYLSQGEYQETQYF
few TRBJ1-2 TRBV12-3/TRBV12-4 NA TGTGCCAGCAGTTTCAGGGTTGGTGATGGCTACACCTTC CASSFRVGDGYTF
few TRBJ2-7 TRBV4-1 NA TGCGCCAGCAGCCAAGGGGGAGATGCCTCCTACGAGCAGTACTTC CASSQGGDASYEQYF
NA TRBJ1-1 TRBV6-1 NA TGTGCCAGCACAGAAACTCGCACTGAAGCTTTCTTT CASTETRTEAFF
NA TRBJ2-1 TRBV7-6 NA TGTGCCAGCAGCTTAGTACCAAGGAGCTCCTACAATGAGCAGTTCTTC CASSLVPRSSYNEQFF